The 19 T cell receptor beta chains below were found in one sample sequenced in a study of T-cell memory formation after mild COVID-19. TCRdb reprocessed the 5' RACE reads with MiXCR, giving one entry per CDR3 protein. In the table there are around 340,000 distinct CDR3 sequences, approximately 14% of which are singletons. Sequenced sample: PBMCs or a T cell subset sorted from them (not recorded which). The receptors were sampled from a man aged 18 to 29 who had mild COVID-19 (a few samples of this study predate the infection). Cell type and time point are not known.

The CDR3, as DNA: TGTGCCATCAGTGGGGCAGACAGCACTGAAGCTTTCTTT. Translating gives CAISGADSTEAFF. V usage is TRBV10-3 and J usage is TRBJ1-1; tentatively, D is TRBD1 (5 bases). This CDR3 comprises 13 residues. The germline V gene has CDR1 ENHRY and CDR2 SYGVKD. V was shortened by 4 bases and J by 4 bases, with 10 bases between the two germline ends.

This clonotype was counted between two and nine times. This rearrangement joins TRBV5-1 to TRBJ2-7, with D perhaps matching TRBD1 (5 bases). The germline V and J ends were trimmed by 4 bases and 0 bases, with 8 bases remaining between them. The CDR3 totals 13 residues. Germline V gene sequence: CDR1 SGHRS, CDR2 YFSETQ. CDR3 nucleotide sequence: TGCGCCAGCAGCCAGGACAACTCCTACGAGCAGTACTTC. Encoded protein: CASSQDNSYEQYF.

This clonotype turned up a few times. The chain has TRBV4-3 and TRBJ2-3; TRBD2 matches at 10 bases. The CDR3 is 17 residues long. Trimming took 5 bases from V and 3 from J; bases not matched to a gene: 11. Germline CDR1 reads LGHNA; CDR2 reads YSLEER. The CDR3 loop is CASSGASGGSLTDTQYF. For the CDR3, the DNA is TGCGCCAGCAGCGGGGCTAGCGGGGGCTCCCTGACAGATACGCAGTATTTT.

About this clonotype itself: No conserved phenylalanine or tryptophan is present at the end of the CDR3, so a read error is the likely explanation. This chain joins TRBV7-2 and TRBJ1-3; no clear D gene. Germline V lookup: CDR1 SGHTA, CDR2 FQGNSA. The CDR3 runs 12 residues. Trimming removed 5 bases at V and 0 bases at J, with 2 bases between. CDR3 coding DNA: TGTGCCAGCAGCGTCTCTGGAAACACCATATATTCT. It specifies CASSVSGNTIYS.

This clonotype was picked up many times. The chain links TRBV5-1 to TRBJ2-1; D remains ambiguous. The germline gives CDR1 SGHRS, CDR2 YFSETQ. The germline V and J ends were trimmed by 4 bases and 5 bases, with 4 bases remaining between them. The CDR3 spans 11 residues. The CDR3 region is CASSQDNEQFF. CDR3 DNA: TGCGCCAGCAGCCAAGACAATGAGCAGTTCTTC.

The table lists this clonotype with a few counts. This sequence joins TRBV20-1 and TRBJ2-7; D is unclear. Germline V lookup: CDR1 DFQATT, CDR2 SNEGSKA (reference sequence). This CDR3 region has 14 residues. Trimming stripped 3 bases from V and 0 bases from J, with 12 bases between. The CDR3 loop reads CSARVSDGSYEQYV. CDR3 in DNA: TGCAGTGCTAGGGTGTCGGACGGCTCCTACGAGCAGTACGTC.

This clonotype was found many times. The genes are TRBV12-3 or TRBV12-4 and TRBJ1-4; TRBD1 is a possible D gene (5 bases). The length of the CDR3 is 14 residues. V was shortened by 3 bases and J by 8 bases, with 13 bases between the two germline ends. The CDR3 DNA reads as TGTGCCAGCAGTTTCCGGCAGGGTAGCGAAAAACTGTTTTTT. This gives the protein CASSFRQGSEKLFF.

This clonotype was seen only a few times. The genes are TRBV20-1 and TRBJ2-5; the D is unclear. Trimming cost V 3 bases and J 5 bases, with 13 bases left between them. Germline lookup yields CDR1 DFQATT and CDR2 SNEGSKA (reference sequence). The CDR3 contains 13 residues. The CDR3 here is CSASDPNGETQYF. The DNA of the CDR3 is TGCAGTGCTAGTGACCCCAACGGGGAGACCCAGTACTTC.

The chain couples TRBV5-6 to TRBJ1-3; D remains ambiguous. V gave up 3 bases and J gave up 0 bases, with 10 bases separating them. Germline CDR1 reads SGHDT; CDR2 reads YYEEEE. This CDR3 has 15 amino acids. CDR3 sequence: CASSSSDGSGNTIYF. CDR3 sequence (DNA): TGTGCCAGCAGCTCTTCGGACGGCTCTGGAAACACCATATATTTT. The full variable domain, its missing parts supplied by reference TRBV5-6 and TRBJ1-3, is DAGVTQSPTHLIKTRGQQVTLRCSPKSGHDTVSWYQQALGQGPQFIFQYYEEEERQRGNFPDRFSGHQFPNYSSELNVNALLLGDSALYLCASSSSDGSGNTIYFGEGSWLTVV.

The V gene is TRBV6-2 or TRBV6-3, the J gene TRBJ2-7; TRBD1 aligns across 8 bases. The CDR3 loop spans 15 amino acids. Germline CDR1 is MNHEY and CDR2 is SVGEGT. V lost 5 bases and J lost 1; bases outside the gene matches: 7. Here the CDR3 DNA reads TGTGCCAGCAGTCGGACAGGGAGGCCATCCTACGAGCAGTACTTC. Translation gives CASSRTGRPSYEQYF.

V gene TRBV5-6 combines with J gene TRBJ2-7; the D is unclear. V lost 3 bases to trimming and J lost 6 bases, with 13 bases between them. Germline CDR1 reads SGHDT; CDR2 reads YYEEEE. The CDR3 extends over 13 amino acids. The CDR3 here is CASSSDTRGEQYF. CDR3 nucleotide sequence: TGTGCCAGCAGCTCAGACACCCGCGGCGAGCAGTACTTC.

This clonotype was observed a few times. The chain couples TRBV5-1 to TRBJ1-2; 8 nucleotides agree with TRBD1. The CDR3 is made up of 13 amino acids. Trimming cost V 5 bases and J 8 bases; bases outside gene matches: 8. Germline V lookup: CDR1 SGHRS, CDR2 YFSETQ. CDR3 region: CASSPGDRGGYTF. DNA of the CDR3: TGCGCCAGCAGTCCTGGAGACAGGGGCGGCTACACCTTC. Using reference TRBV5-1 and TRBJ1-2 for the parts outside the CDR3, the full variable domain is KAGVTQTPRYLIKTRGQQVTLSCSPISGHRSVSWYQQTPGQGLQFLFEYFSETQRNKGNFPGRFSGRQFSNSRSEMNVSTLELGDSALYLCASSPGDRGGYTFGSGTRLTVV.

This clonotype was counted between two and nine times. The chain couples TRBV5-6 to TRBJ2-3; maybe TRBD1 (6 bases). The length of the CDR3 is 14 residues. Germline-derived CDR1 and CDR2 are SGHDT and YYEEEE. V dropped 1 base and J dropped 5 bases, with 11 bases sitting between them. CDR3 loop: CASSLMVGGDTQYF. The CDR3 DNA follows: TGTGCCAGCAGCTTGATGGTAGGGGGAGATACGCAGTATTTT.

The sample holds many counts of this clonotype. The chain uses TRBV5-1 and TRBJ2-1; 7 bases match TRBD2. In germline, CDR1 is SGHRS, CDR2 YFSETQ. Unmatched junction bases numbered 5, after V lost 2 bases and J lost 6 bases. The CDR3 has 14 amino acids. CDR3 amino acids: CASSLATSINEQFF. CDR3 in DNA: TGCGCCAGCAGCTTAGCGACTAGCATCAATGAGCAGTTCTTC.

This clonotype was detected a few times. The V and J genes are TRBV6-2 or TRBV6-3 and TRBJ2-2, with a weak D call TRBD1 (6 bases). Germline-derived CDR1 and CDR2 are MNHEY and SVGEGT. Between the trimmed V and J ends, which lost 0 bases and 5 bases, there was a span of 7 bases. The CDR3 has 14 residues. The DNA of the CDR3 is TGTGCCAGCAGTTACTCACAGGGAACCGGGGAGCTGTTTTTT. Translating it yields CASSYSQGTGELFF.

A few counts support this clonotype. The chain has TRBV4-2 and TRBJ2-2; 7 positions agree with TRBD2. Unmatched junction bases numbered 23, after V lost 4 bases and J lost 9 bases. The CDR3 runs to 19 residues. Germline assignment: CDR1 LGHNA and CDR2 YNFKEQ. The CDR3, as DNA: TGTGCCAGCAGCCGAGAAGGGCTCGGGAGCGGGGCCTCCGCTTGGGAGCTGTTTTTT. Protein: CASSREGLGSGASAWELFF.

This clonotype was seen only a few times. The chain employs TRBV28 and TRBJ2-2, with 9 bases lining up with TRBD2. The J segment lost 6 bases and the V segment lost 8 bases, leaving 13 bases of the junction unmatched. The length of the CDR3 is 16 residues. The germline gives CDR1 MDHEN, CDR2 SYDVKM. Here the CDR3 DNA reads TGTGCCAGCCGGCGAATTAGCGGGGGCGGGTCCGGGGAGCTGTTTTTT. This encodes CASRRISGGGSGELFF.

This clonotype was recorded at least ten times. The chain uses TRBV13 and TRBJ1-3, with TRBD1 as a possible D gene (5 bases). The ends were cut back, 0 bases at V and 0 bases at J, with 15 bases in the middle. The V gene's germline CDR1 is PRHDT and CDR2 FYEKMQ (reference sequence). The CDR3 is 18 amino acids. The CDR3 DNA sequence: TGTGCCAGCAGCTTAGGCCAGGGTTTGGAATACTCTGGAAACACCATATATTTT. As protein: CASSLGQGLEYSGNTIYF.

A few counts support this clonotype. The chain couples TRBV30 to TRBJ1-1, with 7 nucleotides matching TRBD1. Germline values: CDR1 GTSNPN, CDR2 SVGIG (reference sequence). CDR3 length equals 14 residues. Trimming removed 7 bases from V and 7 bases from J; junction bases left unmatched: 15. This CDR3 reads CASSRGLSGDEAFF. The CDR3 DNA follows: TGTGCCTCCTCCAGGGGGTTGAGCGGTGATGAAGCTTTCTTT.